Each of the 28 T cell receptor beta chains below was sequenced from the same sample in a study of Ad26.COV2.S vaccination and SARS-CoV-2 variants (dated by TCRdb to about 2021). Receptor amplification or capture employed the immunoSEQ multiplex PCR assay. TCRdb retrieved this table from immuneACCESS and kept in-frame rearrangements only. Not all clones are present; in checked studies, unresolved V genes account for under half, and no reason is known for the remainder. Across this sample there are about 680,000 clones, with around 90% seen only once. The top ten clonotypes cover about 1.5% of the sample. The sample's treatment or condition label, in plain terms: roughly 20 received Ad26.COV2.S at low or high dose, single or two shots; 5 received placebo; per-sample allocation not given. Repertoires of vaccine and placebo recipients were sequenced from samples taken on day 63 after the first injection.

The source material was peripheral blood, sampled in a trial of Ad26.COV2.S vaccine versus placebo. All receptors derive from a person between 18 and 65 years old who received the Ad26.COV2.S COVID-19 vaccine or a placebo.

V usage is TRBV10-3 and J usage is TRBJ2-7; 7 bases line up with TRBD1. Trimming cost V 3 bases and J 2 bases; bases outside gene matches: 7. This CDR3 contains 15 residues. CDR1 ENHRY and CDR2 SYGVKD come from the germline V gene. The CDR3 DNA reads as TGTGCCATCAGTGAACAAGGACAGGCCACCTACGAGCAGTACTTC. It is translated as CAISEQGQATYEQYF.

This sequence joins TRBV5-6 and TRBJ1-5; possibly TRBD1 for D (5 bases). This CDR3 contains 14 residues. CDR1 and CDR2 from the germline V gene are SGHDT and YYEEEE. V lost 4 bases and J 1 base, leaving 9 bases between the germline ends. This CDR3 is CASSLGPSNQPQHF. The DNA for the CDR3 is TGTGCCAGCAGCCTGGGACCGAGCAATCAGCCCCAGCATTTT.

The rearrangement uses TRBV2 and TRBJ2-5; 9 nucleotides match TRBD2. J was trimmed by 3 bases and V by 5 bases; bases with no gene match: 1. CDR3 length: 13 amino acids. Germline loops: CDR1 SNHLY, CDR2 FYNNEI. The CDR3 protein is CASSIAGEETQYF. The CDR3 DNA follows: TGTGCCAGCAGTATAGCGGGGGAAGAGACCCAGTACTTC.

The J gene is TRBJ2-2, the V gene TRBV6-4, with unresolved D. V lost 2 bases to trimming and J lost 2 bases, with 0 bases between them. The CDR3 length is 12 residues. Germline V lookup: CDR1 MRHNA, CDR2 SNTAGT. This chain's CDR3 is CASSDNTGELFF. CDR3 nucleotides: TGTGCCAGCAGTGACAACACCGGGGAGCTGTTTTTT.

The J gene is TRBJ2-3, the V gene TRBV7-9; D not certain. From germline, CDR1 is SEHNR and CDR2 FQNEAQ (reference sequence). The CDR3 is made up of 12 amino acids. V was trimmed by 6 bases and J by 3 bases, leaving 7 bases between them. CDR3 nucleotide sequence: TGTGCCAGCAGGGCTGATACAGATACGCAGTATTTT. Translated, it gives CASRADTDTQYF.

The rearrangement links TRBV9 to TRBJ1-6, with 7 bases fitting TRBD1. Germline V gives CDR1 SGDLS, CDR2 YYNGEE. Germline trimming cut 2 bases from V and 9 bases from J; bases unmatched to any gene: 8. The CDR3 spans 15 residues. The CDR3 region has the DNA TGTGCCAGCAGCGTCCGGACAGGTCCGGGTTCACCCCTCCACTTT. This codes for CASSVRTGPGSPLHF.

The chain joins TRBV12-3 or TRBV12-4 to TRBJ2-7; D gene uncertain. The CDR3 length is 12 residues. V lost 4 bases and J lost 3, with 7 bases in between. CDR3 sequence (DNA): TGTGCCAGCAGTTCGAATTTCTACGAGCAGTACTTC. Residues: CASSSNFYEQYF.

The gene calls are TRBV11-2 and TRBJ2-5; a weak D match, TRBD1 (5 bases). Trimming took 6 bases from V and 5 from J, leaving 13 bases between them. In germline, CDR1 is SGHAT, CDR2 FQNNGV. This CDR3 is 13 amino acids long. This chain's CDR3 is CASRGASRETQYF. DNA of the CDR3: TGTGCCAGCAGAGGGGCAAGTCGGGAGACCCAGTACTTC.

For the CDR3, the DNA is TGTGCCAGTAGTAGCCAGAGGGATTCACCCCTCCACTTT. As protein: CASSSQRDSPLHF. The rearrangement joins TRBV19 to TRBJ1-6; no firm D call. The CDR3 covers 13 residues. V was cut by 4 bases and J by 8 bases, with 9 bases left in between. Germline CDR1 and CDR2: LNHDA and SQIVND (reference sequence).

This chain links TRBV7-2 with TRBJ2-6, with D possibly matching TRBD2 (6 bases). The CDR3 covers 16 residues. CDR1 and CDR2 from the germline V gene are SGHTA and FQGNSA. Between the trimmed V and J ends, which lost 6 bases and 0 bases, there was a span of 12 bases. Here the CDR3 reads CASRRTGSSGANVLTF. The CDR3 DNA reads as TGTGCCAGCAGACGGACCGGGAGCTCTGGGGCCAACGTCCTGACTTTC.

J is TRBJ1-1 and V is TRBV7-2; 7 bases are a match to TRBD1. The CDR3 spans 15 residues. Germline V gives CDR1 SGHTA, CDR2 FQGNSA. V dropped 5 bases and J dropped 7; count of bases not matched to a gene: 13. CDR3: CASSPVRGHGVEAFF. The CDR3 nucleotides are TGTGCCAGCAGCCCCGTGAGGGGGCACGGGGTTGAAGCTTTCTTT.

The J gene is TRBJ1-3, the V gene TRBV19; no definite D call. Trimming removed 8 bases from V and 4 bases from J, with 15 bases in between. The germline CDR1 and CDR2 sequences are LNHDA and SQIVND (reference sequence). The CDR3 is 14 residues long. The DNA of the CDR3 is TGTGCCAGTGGGGTTGGGTCTTCCGGAAACACCATATATTTT. It translates to CASGVGSSGNTIYF. The entire variable domain, with the rest obtained from reference TRBV19 and TRBJ1-3, is as follows: DGGITQSPKYLFRKEGQNVTLSCEQNLNHDAMYWYRQDPGQGLRLIYYSQIVNDFQKGDIAEGYSVSREKKESFPLTVTSAQKNPTAFYLCASGVGSSGNTIYFGEGSWLTVV.

The rearrangement links TRBV7-2 to TRBJ2-5; D gene ambiguous. Trimming took 1 base from V and 5 from J, leaving 8 bases between them. Germline CDR1 SGHTA, CDR2 FQGNSA. CDR3 size: 13 residues. CDR3 coding DNA: TGTGCCAGCAGCTTAGTTAGAGAGGAGACCCAGTACTTC. Translated, it gives CASSLVREETQYF.

The chain links TRBV7-2 to TRBJ2-7; 8 nucleotides match TRBD2. J lost 3 bases, V lost 5 bases, and 6 bases had no gene match. CDR1 and CDR2 (germline): SGHTA, FQGNSA. The CDR3 contains 14 residues. The CDR3 DNA is TGTGCCAGCAGCCCGACTAGCGACAACTACGAGCAGTACTTC. Translated: CASSPTSDNYEQYF.

The J gene is TRBJ1-5, the V gene TRBV10-3, with D perhaps matching TRBD1 (6 bases). V was clipped by 2 bases and J by 2 bases, with 13 bases between them. CDR1 and CDR2 from the germline V gene are ENHRY and SYGVKD. This CDR3 is 16 amino acids long. The CDR3 loop reads CAISEGSGGRNQPQHF. DNA of the CDR3: TGTGCCATCAGTGAGGGGTCTGGGGGGCGCAATCAGCCCCAGCATTTT.

The V call is TRBV6-2 or TRBV6-3, the J call TRBJ1-5; the D is unclear. The V gene's germline CDR1 is MNHEY and CDR2 SVGEGT. CDR3 length: 14 amino acids. V was cut by 1 base and J by 6 bases, with 10 bases left in between. The CDR3 DNA is TGTGCCAGCAGTTACTTCCGGGAGAGTCAGCCCCAGCATTTT. Amino acids: CASSYFRESQPQHF.

This clone has just one count. Different DNA sequences within this sample yield the same CDR3. The chain has TRBV6-4 and TRBJ2-3, with D possibly called TRBD1 or TRBD2 (5 bases each). The germline gives CDR1 MRHNA, CDR2 SNTAGT. CDR3 size: 13 residues. V gave up 0 bases and J gave up 5 bases, with 6 bases separating them. As DNA, the CDR3 is TGTGCCAGCAGTGACTCGAGGGGAGATACGCAGTATTTT. It codes for CASSDSRGDTQYF.

The chain joins TRBV10-3 to TRBJ1-4, with D possibly being TRBD1 (5 bases). V gave up 5 bases and J gave up 7 bases, with 20 bases separating them. The CDR3 loop spans 16 amino acids. Per the germline V gene, CDR1 is ENHRY and CDR2 is SYGVKD. The DNA for the CDR3 is TGTGCCATCAGTCCCACCTCCGTGGGGGGGGTTGAAAAACTGTTTTTT. Protein: CAISPTSVGGVEKLFF.

This rearrangement joins TRBV3-1 (or the pseudogene TRBV3-2) to TRBJ1-1; D is possibly TRBD1 (5 bases). The V end lost 5 bases, the J end lost 6 bases, and 13 bases lay between the germline ends. The germline V gene has CDR1 LGHDT and CDR2 YNNKEL (reference sequence). This CDR3 has 13 residues. The CDR3 nucleotides are TGTGCCAGCAGCTCCTCTGGGGGGTCTGAAGCTTTCTTT. It yields the protein CASSSSGGSEAFF.

As regards this clone: Other nucleotide sequences in the sample specify the same CDR3. The rearrangement links TRBV19 to TRBJ2-7; D might be TRBD1 (6 bases). Trimming took off 2 bases at V and 4 bases at J, with 12 bases between the two ends. Germline CDR1 and CDR2: LNHDA and SQIVND (reference sequence). This CDR3 region has 14 residues. In nucleotides, the CDR3 is TGTGCCAGTAGTATACCGGGACAACAGTACGAGCAGTACTTC. It encodes CASSIPGQQYEQYF.

In its sample, this clone was seen a few times. The gene calls are TRBV29-1 and TRBJ2-1, with D uncertain. Trimming shortened V by 6 bases and J by 7 bases, and 16 bases separated the two germline ends. This CDR3 has 13 amino acids. CDR1 and CDR2 from the germline V gene are SQVTM and ANQGSEA. CDR3 protein: CSVSSQEKNEQFF. The CDR3 nucleotides are TGCAGCGTCTCCAGCCAGGAAAAAAATGAGCAGTTCTTC.

The chain combines TRBV6-2 or TRBV6-3 with TRBJ2-7, with no clear D. This CDR3 contains 14 residues. Deletions cut 0 bases from V and 5 bases from J, with 11 bases between. Germline assignment: CDR1 MNHEY and CDR2 SVGEGT. CDR3 sequence reads: CASSYSKLFHEQYF. CDR3 bases: TGTGCCAGCAGTTACTCGAAACTTTTCCACGAGCAGTACTTC.

The genes are TRBV6-1 and TRBJ2-3, with 9 bases fitting TRBD1. J gave up 0 bases and V 3 bases, and 7 bases lay outside the gene matches. Germline values: CDR1 MNHNS, CDR2 SASEGT. The CDR3 consists of 17 residues. CDR3 amino acids: CASSDTGGPWSTDTQYF. CDR3 nucleotides: TGTGCCAGCAGTGATACAGGGGGCCCCTGGAGCACAGATACGCAGTATTTT.

V is TRBV7-6 and J is TRBJ2-7, with 13 nucleotides matching TRBD2. Germline lookup yields CDR1 SGHVS and CDR2 FNYEAQ. Germline trimming cut 0 bases from V and 2 bases from J; bases unmatched to any gene: 7. The CDR3 consists of 18 residues. The CDR3 DNA is TGTGCCAGCAGCTTAGCGGCTGGGACTAGCGGGGCTACCTACGAGCAGTACTTC. This codes for CASSLAAGTSGATYEQYF.

The V call is TRBV6-1, the J call TRBJ2-7; D may be TRBD2 (5 bases). There are 14 residues in the CDR3. CDR1 MNHNS and CDR2 SASEGT come from the germline V gene. Trimming stripped 2 bases from V and 3 bases from J, with 11 bases between. The CDR3 loop is CASSEMDFDYEQYF. The CDR3, as DNA: TGTGCCAGCAGTGAAATGGACTTCGACTACGAGCAGTACTTC.

The chain has TRBV7-6 and TRBJ2-5; possible D gene TRBD2, 6 bases. From germline, CDR1 is SGHVS and CDR2 FNYEAQ. The CDR3 length is 15 residues. V was cut by 3 bases and J by 4 bases, with 15 bases left in between. The DNA of the CDR3 is TGTGCCAGCAGCTTTGGGACGGGAGCACGAGAGACCCAGTACTTC. It translates to CASSFGTGARETQYF.

CDR3 loop: CASSPRDYPYEQYF. CDR3 DNA sequence: TGTGCCAGCAGCCCCCGGGACTACCCTTACGAGCAGTACTTC. V is TRBV27 and J is TRBJ2-7; 7 bases fit TRBD2. V shed 6 bases and J 4 bases; nucleotides not matched to a gene: 9. The CDR3 loop spans 14 amino acids. The germline V gene encodes CDR1 MNHEY and CDR2 SMNVEV (reference sequence).

The table lists this clone with a count of one. This rearrangement joins TRBV7-2 to TRBJ1-5, with D uncertain. From germline, CDR1 is SGHTA and CDR2 FQGNSA. The V end was cut by 1 base, the J end by 5 bases, with 12 bases between. The CDR3 runs to 15 residues. The chain's CDR3 is CASSLGSGDYQPQHF. Here the CDR3 DNA reads TGTGCCAGCAGCTTAGGTTCGGGAGACTATCAGCCCCAGCATTTT.